These T cell receptor beta chains were read from a single sample in a study of shared T cell receptors in the human thymus. Clones were sequenced by immunoSEQ multiplex PCR, and TCRdb holds only the in-frame ones, with some missing. The data contain around 730,000 clones, 80% to 90% of them singletons. In addition, the sample was reused for a study of human thymus T cells.

Sequenced material: thymocytes. Receptors originate from a girl younger than two with a congenital heart defect. CDR3s include the opening cysteine and the closing phenylalanine or tryptophan. A D gene is named only where the DNA matches it firmly. A row's size may be missing; if present it is once, few, many or a size class.

V gene: TRBV10-3; clone size: -; J gene: TRBJ2-1; D gene: TRBD2; CDR3 DNA: TGTGCCATCAGTGACCCGATAGCGGGGGAAAGGGGCCTTTATTTGGAGCAGTTCTTC; CDR3 protein: CAISDPIAGERGLYLEQFF
V gene: TRBV14; clone size: -; J gene: TRBJ2-2; D gene: TRBD2; CDR3 DNA: TGTGCCAGCAGCCAAGGGATTATCGGGACGGGGGGGCCGGACACCGGGGAGCTGTTTTTT; CDR3 protein: CASSQGIIGTGGPDTGELFF
V gene: TRBV13; clone size: -; J gene: TRBJ2-1; D gene: TRBD1; CDR3 DNA: TGTGCCAGCAGCTCCGCCCGGGACAGCTACAATGAGCAGTTCTTC; CDR3 protein: CASSSARDSYNEQFF
V gene: TRBV7-2; clone size: once; J gene: TRBJ2-7; D gene: -; CDR3 DNA: TGTGCCAGCAGCCCCCGCGCCTACGAGCAGTACTTC; CDR3 protein: CASSPRAYEQYF
V gene: TRBV18; clone size: -; J gene: TRBJ2-2; D gene: -; CDR3 DNA: TGTGCCAGCTCACCGGGGAGCTGGACCGGGGAGCTGTTTTTT; CDR3 protein: CASSPGSWTGELFF
V gene: TRBV5-3; clone size: once; J gene: TRBJ1-2; D gene: -; CDR3 DNA: TGTGCCAGAAGCCCACATGCAGGGCGCAACTATGGCTACACCTTC; CDR3 protein: CARSPHAGRNYGYTF
V gene: TRBV6-6; clone size: -; J gene: TRBJ1-3; D gene: TRBD1; CDR3 DNA: TGTGGGGACAGAACTTTCTCTGGAAACACCATATATTTT; CDR3 protein: CGDRTFSGNTIYF
V gene: TRBV4-1; clone size: few; J gene: TRBJ1-2; D gene: TRBD1; CDR3 DNA: TGCGCCAGCAGCCCTAGTTACAGGGGCGGCTACACCTTC; CDR3 protein: CASSPSYRGGYTF
V gene: TRBV4-1; clone size: -; J gene: TRBJ2-3; D gene: TRBD2; CDR3 DNA: TGCGCCAGCAGCCCACCTAGCGGGGGGCCCACAGATACGCAGTATTTT; CDR3 protein: CASSPPSGGPTDTQYF
V gene: TRBV6-1; clone size: -; J gene: TRBJ1-5; D gene: -; CDR3 DNA: TGTGCCAGCAGTGAAGCGCGACACGTCGGATATAGCAATCAGCCCCAGCATTTT; CDR3 protein: CASSEARHVGYSNQPQHF
V gene: TRBV6-1; clone size: -; J gene: TRBJ1-5; D gene: TRBD1; CDR3 DNA: TGTGCCAGCAGTGACAAGACAGGGGCCCATCAGCCCCAGCATTTT; CDR3 protein: CASSDKTGAHQPQHF
V gene: TRBV29-1; clone size: -; J gene: TRBJ1-1; D gene: TRBD1; CDR3 DNA: TGCAGCGTCCCTCGTTCGACAGGGGAGAACACTGAAGCTTTCTTT; CDR3 protein: CSVPRSTGENTEAFF
V gene: TRBV28; clone size: -; J gene: TRBJ1-2; D gene: -; CDR3 DNA: TGTGCCAGCAGCTTGGAGAGCGCTAACTATGGCTACACCTTC; CDR3 protein: CASSLESANYGYTF
V gene: TRBV5-6; clone size: -; J gene: TRBJ2-7; D gene: -; CDR3 DNA: TGTGCCAGCAGCGCCGACTGGACAGCCTACGAGCAGTACTTC; CDR3 protein: CASSADWTAYEQYF
V gene: TRBV10-2; clone size: -; J gene: TRBJ1-2; D gene: -; CDR3 DNA: TGCGCCAGCAGTGAAGGGACACCGTTTAACTATGGCTACACCTTC; CDR3 protein: CASSEGTPFNYGYTF
V gene: TRBV7-2; clone size: -; J gene: TRBJ1-2; D gene: -; CDR3 DNA: TGTGCCAGCAGCTCGGACAGAACCACCTATGGCTACACCTTC; CDR3 protein: CASSSDRTTYGYTF
V gene: TRBV18; clone size: -; J gene: TRBJ2-2; D gene: -; CDR3 DNA: TGTGCCAGCTCACTCCTTACATTTGGGGAGCTGTTTTTT; CDR3 protein: CASSLLTFGELFF
V gene: TRBV10-3; clone size: -; J gene: TRBJ2-2; D gene: -; CDR3 DNA: TGTGCCATCAAAGGACTGGGGGGTGACGGGGAGCTGTTTTTT; CDR3 protein: CAIKGLGGDGELFF
V gene: TRBV10-2; clone size: -; J gene: TRBJ2-2; D gene: -; CDR3 DNA: TGCGCCAGCAGTGCCAGGGACACCGGGGAGCTGTTTTTT; CDR3 protein: CASSARDTGELFF
V gene: TRBV18; clone size: -; J gene: TRBJ1-6; D gene: -; CDR3 DNA: TGTGCCAGCTCACCGGGAGGGGTGGGGATCTATAATTCACCCCTCCACTTT; CDR3 protein: CASSPGGVGIYNSPLHF
V gene: TRBV30; clone size: -; J gene: TRBJ1-5; D gene: -; CDR3 DNA: TGTGCCTGGAGTGTAGGAGGGATAAATCAGCCCCAGCATTTT; CDR3 protein: CAWSVGGINQPQHF
V gene: TRBV4-1; clone size: -; J gene: TRBJ2-5; D gene: TRBD2; CDR3 DNA: TGCGCCAGCAGCCAAGATAGGGCGGGACTAGCGGGGCTCAAGGGGATAGAGACCCAGTACTTC; CDR3 protein: CASSQDRAGLAGLKGIETQYF
V gene: TRBV27; clone size: -; J gene: TRBJ1-1; D gene: -; CDR3 DNA: TGTGCCAGCAGTTTAAGTGGGGGGGGCGAAACTGAAGCTTTCTTT; CDR3 protein: CASSLSGGGETEAFF
V gene: TRBV9; clone size: -; J gene: TRBJ2-3; D gene: -; CDR3 DNA: TGTGCCAGCAGCGCTGGAGGGGTGGCCACAGATACGCAGTATTTT; CDR3 protein: CASSAGGVATDTQYF
V gene: TRBV20-1; clone size: -; J gene: TRBJ2-1; D gene: -; CDR3 DNA: TGCAGTCCTTCGGGCAATGAGCAGTTCTTC; CDR3 protein: CSPSGNEQFF
V gene: TRBV28; clone size: once; J gene: TRBJ1-3; D gene: -; CDR3 DNA: TGTGCCAGCAGCCCGAGGTCGGTACCCTCTGGAAACACCATATATTTT; CDR3 protein: CASSPRSVPSGNTIYF
V gene: TRBV25-1; clone size: -; J gene: TRBJ1-1; D gene: -; CDR3 DNA: TGTGCCAGCAGCGATAAATTTCAGGGGAACACTGAAGCTTTCTTT; CDR3 protein: CASSDKFQGNTEAFF
V gene: TRBV7-2; clone size: -; J gene: TRBJ2-1; D gene: TRBD2; CDR3 DNA: TGTGCCAGCAGCTCCCTGCGAGACTCTAGCGGGGGGCGTAACAATGAGCAGTTCTTC; CDR3 protein: CASSSLRDSSGGRNNEQFF
V gene: TRBV10-1; clone size: -; J gene: TRBJ1-1; D gene: -; CDR3 DNA: TGCGCCAGCAGTGAAAGTGGGGGAGGCACTGAAGCTTTCTTT; CDR3 protein: CASSESGGGTEAFF
V gene: TRBV9; clone size: -; J gene: TRBJ1-6; D gene: -; CDR3 DNA: TGTGCCAGCAGCGTAGCCAGGGCAAATACACCCCTCCACTTT; CDR3 protein: CASSVARANTPLHF
V gene: TRBV27; clone size: -; J gene: TRBJ1-2; D gene: TRBD1; CDR3 DNA: TGTGCCAGCAGCGGGACAGGGGGCTCTGGCTACACCTTC; CDR3 protein: CASSGTGGSGYTF
V gene: TRBV10-3; clone size: -; J gene: TRBJ1-1; D gene: -; CDR3 DNA: TGTGCCATCAGTGAAGCTTTCGAAGATCAGAACACTGAAGCTTTCTTT; CDR3 protein: CAISEAFEDQNTEAFF
V gene: TRBV14; clone size: -; J gene: TRBJ1-1; D gene: -; CDR3 DNA: TGTGCCAGCATCCGTTACAGTTCGAACACTGAAGCTTTCTTT; CDR3 protein: CASIRYSSNTEAFF
V gene: TRBV6-5; clone size: -; J gene: TRBJ1-1; D gene: -; CDR3 DNA: TGTGCCAGCAGCCCACGGTCCGGGGCGGGAGAAGCTTTCTTT; CDR3 protein: CASSPRSGAGEAFF
V gene: TRBV5-8; clone size: -; J gene: TRBJ2-1; D gene: -; CDR3 DNA: TGTGCCAGCAGCCTCCGAACGTCACACAGGGTCCGGCACAATGAGCAGTTCTTC; CDR3 protein: CASSLRTSHRVRHNEQFF
V gene: TRBV7-2; clone size: -; J gene: TRBJ1-1; D gene: -; CDR3 DNA: TGTGCCAGCAGCTTTGGCGCTTTCTTT; CDR3 protein: CASSFGAFF
V gene: TRBV6-5; clone size: -; J gene: TRBJ1-1; D gene: -; CDR3 DNA: TGTGCCAGCAGTTTTGGACAGCGGGAAGCTTTCTTT; CDR3 protein: CASSFGQREAFF
V gene: TRBV6-6; clone size: -; J gene: TRBJ2-1; D gene: TRBD2; CDR3 DNA: TGTGCCAGCAGTTACCTTGGGACTAGCTCCTACAATGAGCAGTTCTTC; CDR3 protein: CASSYLGTSSYNEQFF
V gene: TRBV7-9; clone size: -; J gene: TRBJ2-7; D gene: -; CDR3 DNA: TGTGCCAGCATACCCCCCGGGTTACACTCCGAGCAGTACTTC; CDR3 protein: CASIPPGLHSEQYF
V gene: TRBV25-1; clone size: -; J gene: TRBJ2-5; D gene: -; CDR3 DNA: TGTGCCAGCGGGGAGAAGGCACCCCAAGAGACCCAGTACTTC; CDR3 protein: CASGEKAPQETQYF
V gene: TRBV14; clone size: once; J gene: TRBJ1-4; D gene: -; CDR3 DNA: TGTGCCAGCAGCCAAGATGGGAGGGATGCTAATGAAAAACTGTTTTTT; CDR3 protein: CASSQDGRDANEKLFF
V gene: TRBV27; clone size: -; J gene: TRBJ2-5; D gene: -; CDR3 DNA: TGTGCCAGCAGTTTTACGGTCGGGGAGACCCAGTACTTC; CDR3 protein: CASSFTVGETQYF
V gene: TRBV28; clone size: -; J gene: TRBJ1-1; D gene: -; CDR3 DNA: TGTGCCAGCAGGACCTACAGGGAAAGGGGTTCTACGAACACTGAAGCTTTCTTT; CDR3 protein: CASRTYRERGSTNTEAFF
V gene: TRBV5-4; clone size: once; J gene: TRBJ1-2; D gene: -; CDR3 DNA: TGTGCCAGCAGCTTGTCCCAGGTCTATGGCTACACCTTC; CDR3 protein: CASSLSQVYGYTF
V gene: TRBV5-1; clone size: -; J gene: TRBJ1-1; D gene: -; CDR3 DNA: TGCGCCAGCAGCTTAGGGGGAAGGTTTACTGAAGCTTTCTTT; CDR3 protein: CASSLGGRFTEAFF
V gene: TRBV15; clone size: -; J gene: TRBJ1-4; D gene: TRBD1; CDR3 DNA: TGTGCCACCAGCAGCCCCCGTACAGGGGCGGGTGAAAAACTGTTTTTT; CDR3 protein: CATSSPRTGAGEKLFF
V gene: TRBV28; clone size: -; J gene: TRBJ1-2; D gene: -; CDR3 DNA: TGTGCCAGCAGTGTACCCGGTGGGGGGGGATGGACCTTC; CDR3 protein: CASSVPGGGGWTF
V gene: TRBV4-1; clone size: -; J gene: TRBJ2-7; D gene: TRBD1; CDR3 DNA: TGCGCCAGCAGCCAAGGCGACAGGGCCGAGCAGTACTTC; CDR3 protein: CASSQGDRAEQYF
V gene: TRBV4-1; clone size: few; J gene: TRBJ2-3; D gene: TRBD2; CDR3 DNA: TGCGCCAGCAGCCAAGACCCACGGGGGGGGAGCACAGATACGCAGTATTTT; CDR3 protein: CASSQDPRGGSTDTQYF
V gene: TRBV7-8; clone size: -; J gene: TRBJ2-1; D gene: TRBD2; CDR3 DNA: TGTGCCAGTAGCGGGGGGGTTCTGAATGAGCAGTTCTTC; CDR3 protein: CASSGGVLNEQFF
V gene: TRBV4-1; clone size: -; J gene: TRBJ2-1; D gene: -; CDR3 DNA: TGCGCCAGCAGCCAAGTTCTTTTGAGGAATGAGCAGTTCTTC; CDR3 protein: CASSQVLLRNEQFF
V gene: TRBV20-1; clone size: once; J gene: TRBJ2-5; D gene: -; CDR3 DNA: TGCAGTGCGACAGATTTGGAGACCCAGTACTTC; CDR3 protein: CSATDLETQYF
V gene: TRBV7-2; clone size: -; J gene: TRBJ1-2; D gene: -; CDR3 DNA: TGTGCCAGCAGCTTAACCCCCCACCGCGGGCAGGGGCGGACCTTC; CDR3 protein: CASSLTPHRGQGRTF
V gene: TRBV5-1; clone size: -; J gene: TRBJ1-1; D gene: -; CDR3 DNA: TGCGCCAGCAGCTTACAAAACGGACAGAGGAACACTGAAGCTTTCTTT; CDR3 protein: CASSLQNGQRNTEAFF
V gene: TRBV5-1; clone size: once; J gene: TRBJ2-1; D gene: TRBD1; CDR3 DNA: TGCGCCAGCAGCTTTCGCCCTACAGGGGGGTCCTACAATGAGCAGTTCTTC; CDR3 protein: CASSFRPTGGSYNEQFF
V gene: TRBV7-4; clone size: -; J gene: TRBJ2-5; D gene: -; CDR3 DNA: TGTGCCAGCAGCTTAGATGAGAGGAAAGAGACCCAGTACTTC; CDR3 protein: CASSLDERKETQYF
V gene: TRBV12-5; clone size: once; J gene: TRBJ2-1; D gene: -; CDR3 DNA: TGTGCTAGTGGTTTGGTAAGCGTACTACCGAACTACAATGAGCAGTTCTTC; CDR3 protein: CASGLVSVLPNYNEQFF
V gene: TRBV6-4; clone size: -; J gene: TRBJ1-6; D gene: TRBD1; CDR3 DNA: TGTGCCAGCAGTGCCCTGGGGACAGGGGTCTCACCCCTCCACTTT; CDR3 protein: CASSALGTGVSPLHF
V gene: TRBV7-8; clone size: -; J gene: TRBJ2-7; D gene: -; CDR3 DNA: TGTGCCAGCAGCTTAGGGTCTGAGGGATACGAGCAGTACTTC; CDR3 protein: CASSLGSEGYEQYF